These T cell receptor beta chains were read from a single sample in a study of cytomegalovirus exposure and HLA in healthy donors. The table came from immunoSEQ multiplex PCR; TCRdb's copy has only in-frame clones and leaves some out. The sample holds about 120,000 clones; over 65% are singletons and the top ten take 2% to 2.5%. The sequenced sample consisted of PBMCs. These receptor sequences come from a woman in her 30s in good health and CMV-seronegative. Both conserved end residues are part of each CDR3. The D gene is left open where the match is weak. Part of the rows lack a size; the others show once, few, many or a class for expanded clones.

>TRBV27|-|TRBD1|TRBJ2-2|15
CASSLRDRVTGELFF
TGTGCCAGCAGTTTAAGGGACAGGGTAACCGGGGAGCTGTTTTTT
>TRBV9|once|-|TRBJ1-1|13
CASSVVTDTEAFF
TGTGCCAGCAGCGTAGTGACAGACACTGAAGCTTTCTTT
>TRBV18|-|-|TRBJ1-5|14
CASSPGPSNQPQHF
TGTGCCAGCTCACCCGGTCCGAGCAATCAGCCCCAGCATTTT
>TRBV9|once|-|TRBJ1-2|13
CASSVDSNYGYTF
TGTGCCAGCAGCGTTGACAGTAACTATGGCTACACCTTC
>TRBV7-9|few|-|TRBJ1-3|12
CASSLRGNTIYF
TGTGCCAGCAGCTTACGTGGAAACACCATATATTTT
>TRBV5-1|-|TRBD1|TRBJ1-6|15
CASSLVQGKYSPLHF
TGCGCCAGCAGCTTGGTACAGGGGAAGTATTCACCCCTCCACTTT
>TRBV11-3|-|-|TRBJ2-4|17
CASSLVPRGSGKNIQYF
TGTGCCAGCAGCTTAGTCCCCCGGGGATCCGGAAAAAACATTCAGTACTTC
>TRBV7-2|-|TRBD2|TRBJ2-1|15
CASSRGGLAGNEQFF
TGTGCCAGCAGCCGCGGGGGACTAGCGGGCAATGAGCAGTTCTTC
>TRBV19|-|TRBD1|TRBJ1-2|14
CASSKTGDNYGYTF
TGTGCCAGTAGTAAAACAGGGGATAACTATGGCTACACCTTC
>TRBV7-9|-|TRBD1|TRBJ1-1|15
CASSGGQGASTEAFF
TGTGCCAGCAGCGGGGGACAGGGGGCAAGCACTGAAGCTTTCTTT
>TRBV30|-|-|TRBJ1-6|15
CAWSPLTGFYSPLHF
TGTGCCTGGAGCCCCCTCACAGGGTTCTATTCACCCCTCCACTTT
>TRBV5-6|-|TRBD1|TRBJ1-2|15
CASSPDRGRTHGYTF
TGTGCCAGCAGCCCGGACAGGGGGCGCACTCATGGCTACACCTTC
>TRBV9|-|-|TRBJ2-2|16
CASSVGAEGGTGELFF
TGTGCCAGCAGCGTGGGAGCGGAGGGGGGGACCGGGGAGCTGTTTTTT
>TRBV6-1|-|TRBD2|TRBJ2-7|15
CASSEASGGSYEQYF
TGTGCCAGCAGTGAAGCTAGCGGGGGCTCCTACGAGCAGTACTTC
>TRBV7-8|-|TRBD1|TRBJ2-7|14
CASSLMGTAPEQYF
TGTGCCAGCAGCCTCATGGGGACAGCCCCCGAGCAGTACTTC
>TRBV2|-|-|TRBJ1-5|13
CASRPAGRGPQHF
TGTGCCAGCAGGCCAGCGGGACGAGGGCCCCAGCATTTT
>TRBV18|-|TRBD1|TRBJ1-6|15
CASSPRGQGDSPLHF
TGTGCCAGCTCACCACGGGGACAGGGGGATTCACCCCTCCACTTT
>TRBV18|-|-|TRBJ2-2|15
CASSQSRGLAGELFF
TGTGCCAGCTCGCAATCCCGGGGTTTGGCCGGGGAGCTGTTTTTT
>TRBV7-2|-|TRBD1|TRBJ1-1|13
CASSIDRGRVVFF
TGTGCCAGCAGCATTGACAGGGGGCGAGTCGTTTTCTTT
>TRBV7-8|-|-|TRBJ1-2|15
CASSKARDFNYGYTF
TGTGCCAGCAGCAAAGCCAGGGACTTTAACTATGGCTACACCTTC
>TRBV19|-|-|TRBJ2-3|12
CASSPSTDTQYF
TGTGCCAGTAGCCCGAGCACAGATACGCAGTATTTT
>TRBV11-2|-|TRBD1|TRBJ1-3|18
CASSPRQGHGAAGNTIYF
TGTGCCAGCAGCCCCAGACAGGGCCACGGGGCTGCTGGAAACACCATATATTTT
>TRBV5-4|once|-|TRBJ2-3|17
CASVSREAGPRQGTQYF
TGTGCCAGCGTGAGTCGTGAGGCAGGCCCCAGGCAGGGTACGCAGTATTTT
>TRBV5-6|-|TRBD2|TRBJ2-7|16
CASSLRTSGDRYEQYF
TGTGCCAGCAGCTTGCGGACTAGCGGGGACCGTTACGAGCAGTACTTC
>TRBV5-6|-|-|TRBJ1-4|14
CASSLSGVGEKLFF
TGTGCCAGCAGCTTGTCAGGGGTGGGGGAAAAACTGTTTTTT
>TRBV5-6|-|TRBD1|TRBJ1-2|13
CASCTRGQDGYTF
TGTGCCAGCTGTACCAGGGGGCAAGATGGCTACACCTTC
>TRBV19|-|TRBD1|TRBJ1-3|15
CASSITGGEGNTIYF
TGTGCCAGTAGTATTACAGGGGGCGAAGGAAACACCATATATTTT
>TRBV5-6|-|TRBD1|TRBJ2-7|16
CASSSHGQGSSYEQYF
TGTGCCAGCAGCTCCCACGGACAGGGAAGCTCCTACGAGCAGTACTTC
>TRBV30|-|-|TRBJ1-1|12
CAWSDGATEAFF
TGTGCCTGGAGTGATGGGGCTACTGAAGCTTTCTTT
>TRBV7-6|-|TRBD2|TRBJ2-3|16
CASSLISGGAKDTQYF
TGTGCCAGCAGCTTGATTAGCGGGGGGGCGAAAGATACGCAGTATTTT
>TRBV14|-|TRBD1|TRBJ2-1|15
CASSPRQGRYNEQFF
TGTGCCAGCAGCCCGAGACAGGGGAGATACAATGAGCAGTTCTTC
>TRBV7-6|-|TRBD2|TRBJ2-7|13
CASGTSPTYEQYF
TGTGCCAGCGGGACTAGTCCTACCTACGAGCAGTACTTC
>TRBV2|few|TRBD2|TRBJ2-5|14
CASSFSGGGETQYF
TGTGCCAGCAGTTTTAGCGGGGGGGGAGAGACCCAGTACTTC
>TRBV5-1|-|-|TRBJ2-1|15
CASSGTGQGYNEQFF
TGCGCCAGCAGCGGTACAGGGCAGGGTTACAATGAGCAGTTCTTC
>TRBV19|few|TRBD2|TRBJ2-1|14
CASRPAGDRNEQFF
TGTGCCAGTAGACCGGCGGGGGATCGAAATGAGCAGTTCTTC
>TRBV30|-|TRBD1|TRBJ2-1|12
CAWSRTGIQQFF
TGTGCCTGGAGTCGGACAGGGATTCAGCAGTTCTTC